The 14 T cell receptor beta chains in this list originate from one sample, sequenced in a study of neurological immune-mediated disorders. TCRdb passed the 5' RACE reads through MiXCR, listing each CDR3 protein once. The sample holds 80,000 or so distinct CDR3 sequences, approximately 9.4% seen once. Sequencing was done on a sample of PBMCs. Receptor source: a man aged 50 to 59 in good health.

Regarding this clonotype: With a much larger clone just one base away, this may be a read error. The rearrangement uses TRBV18 and TRBJ2-5, with a weak D call TRBD1 (6 bases). Germline loops: CDR1 KGHSH, CDR2 LQKENI. The CDR3 consists of 15 residues. The CDR3 DNA follows: TGTACCAGCTCACCACCGAACAGGGTGGAAGAGACCCAGTACTTC. Its protein product is CTSSPPNRVEETQYF.

This clonotype was observed at least ten times. The chain uses TRBV5-5 and TRBJ1-2, with D maybe TRBD1 (6 bases). V lost 4 bases and J 6 bases, leaving 13 bases between the germline ends. The CDR3 is 13 residues long. The V gene's germline CDR1 is SGHKS and CDR2 YYEKEE (reference sequence). CDR3 sequence: CASSTGQRDGYTF. Here the CDR3 DNA reads TGTGCCAGCAGCACGGGACAAAGGGATGGCTACACCTTC. The full variable domain, in which reference TRBV5-5 and TRBJ1-2 provide the parts outside the CDR3, is DAGVTQSPTHLIKTRGQQVTLRCSPISGHKSVSWYQQVLGQGPQFIFQYYEKEERGRGNFPDRFSARQFPNYSSELNVNALLLGDSALYLCASSTGQRDGYTFGSGTRLTVV.

This clonotype was seen repeatedly, ten times or more. The V gene is TRBV11-2, the J gene TRBJ2-3; TRBD2 agrees at 12 bases. The CDR3 has 16 residues. J was trimmed by 9 bases and V by 5 bases; bases with no gene match: 12. In germline, CDR1 is SGHAT, CDR2 FQNNGV. CDR3 DNA sequence: TGTGCCAGCAGCCCAAGGACTAGCGGGGCACCGAAGACGCAGTATTTT. Residues: CASSPRTSGAPKTQYF.

This clonotype showed up many times. V is TRBV5-1 and J is TRBJ1-2; D might be TRBD1 (6 bases). V was cut by 4 bases and J by 5 bases, with 18 bases left in between. The CDR3 extends over 15 amino acids. Germline-derived CDR1 and CDR2 are SGHRS and YFSETQ. CDR3 amino acids: CASSVAPGASYGYTF. The CDR3 DNA reads as TGCGCCAGCAGCGTAGCCCCGGGGGCCTCGTATGGCTACACCTTC.

This clonotype was observed at least ten times. CDR3 sequence: CASSFSSGYEYF. The CDR3 DNA is TGTGCCAGCAGTTTCTCCTCCGGGTATGAGTACTTC. The genes are TRBV12-3 or TRBV12-4 and TRBJ2-7; D is ambiguous. V was cut by 3 bases and J by 11 bases, with 14 bases left in between. This CDR3 has 12 residues.

This clonotype came up many times. The chain is built from TRBV28 and TRBJ2-5, with 11 positions matching TRBD2. This CDR3 is built from 14 residues. Germline V CDR1 and CDR2: MDHEN, SYDVKM. V was pared by 6 bases and J by 3 bases, with 3 bases of the junction left unmatched. This CDR3 is CASRGTSGKETQYF. The CDR3 DNA follows: TGTGCCAGCAGGGGGACTAGCGGAAAAGAGACCCAGTACTTC.

Note on this clonotype: A read error is possible here, since a much larger clone lies one base away. The chain carries TRBV27 and TRBJ2-7; 7 nucleotides align to TRBD1. The CDR3 spans 14 residues. Germline V gene lookup returns CDR1 MNHEY and CDR2 SMNVEV (reference sequence). CDR3 coding DNA: TGTACCAGCACCCCCCGACAGGGTTCCTACGAGCAGTACTTC. It codes for CTSTPRQGSYEQYF.

This clonotype has at least ten counts. The chain has TRBV10-3 and TRBJ2-3, with 10 bases fitting TRBD2. The V segment lost 4 bases and the J segment 1 base; nucleotides outside the gene matches: 2. Germline CDR1 is ENHRY and CDR2 is SYGVKD. The CDR3 is 15 residues long. The CDR3 loop reads CAISASGGRTDTQYF. Here the CDR3 DNA reads TGTGCCATCAGTGCTAGCGGGGGCCGCACAGATACGCAGTATTTT.

This clonotype was seen at least ten times. The rearrangement uses TRBV24-1 and TRBJ2-1; D may be TRBD2 (5 bases). V dropped 3 bases and J dropped 0 bases, with 8 bases sitting between them. The germline gives CDR1 KGHDR, CDR2 SFDVKD. The CDR3 is 15 amino acids. CDR3 amino acids: CATSDPGSSYNEQFF. The DNA for the CDR3 is TGTGCCACCAGTGATCCGGGGAGCTCCTACAATGAGCAGTTCTTC.

In its sample, this clonotype was seen many times. The chain couples TRBV5-6 to TRBJ2-1; 11 bases are shared with TRBD2. The CDR3 is made up of 15 amino acids. Trimming cost V 3 bases and J 7 bases; bases outside gene matches: 6. Per germline, CDR1 SGHDT and CDR2 YYEEEE. The CDR3 bases are TGTGCCAGCAGCTCTCTAGCGGGGGGCGGAAATGAGCAGTTCTTC. Its translation: CASSSLAGGGNEQFF.

This clonotype was counted ten times or more. The chain is built from TRBV12-3 or TRBV12-4 and TRBJ1-6; D perhaps matches TRBD1 (5 bases). V gave up 6 bases and J gave up 4 bases, with 22 bases separating them. CDR3 length: 18 amino acids. In DNA, the CDR3 is TGTGCCAGCAGGAAGAGAGGGACGGTCGGTGATTATAATTCACCCCTCCACTTT. Translating gives CASRKRGTVGDYNSPLHF.

This rearrangement joins TRBV4-1 to TRBJ2-7, with D perhaps matching TRBD1 (5 bases). Looked up from germline, CDR1 is MGHRA and CDR2 is YSYEKL. The CDR3 has 14 residues. V lost 1 base, J lost 1 base, and 8 bases lay in between. The CDR3 loop is CASSQAQGSYEQYF. The DNA of the CDR3 is TGCGCCAGCAGCCAAGCTCAGGGTTCCTACGAGCAGTACTTC.

At least ten counts were recorded for this clonotype. The genes are TRBV20-1 and TRBJ1-2; D gene uncertain. Germline CDR1 and CDR2: DFQATT and SNEGSKA (reference sequence). The CDR3 consists of 14 residues. V dropped 0 bases and J dropped 2 bases, with 10 bases sitting between them. As DNA, the CDR3 is TGCAGTGCTAGAGATTCCGGAACCAACTATGGCTACACCTTC. This encodes CSARDSGTNYGYTF.

This clonotype was seen at least ten times. This rearrangement joins TRBV5-5 to TRBJ2-1; 13 nucleotides match TRBD2. This CDR3 has 16 amino acids. V lost 3 bases, J lost 5 bases, and 5 bases stayed unmatched. The germline V gene encodes CDR1 SGHKS and CDR2 YYEKEE (reference sequence). The CDR3 here is CASSSSGTSGDNEQFF. CDR3 sequence (DNA): TGTGCCAGCAGCTCGTCGGGGACTAGCGGGGACAATGAGCAGTTCTTC.